Below are 20 T cell receptor beta chains sequenced from a single sample in a study of blood T cell repertoires in COVID-19. Repertoires were generated with immunoSEQ multiplex PCR, while TCRdb's copy carries only in-frame clones and drops some. The repertoire holds 200,000 to 300,000 clones, with nearly 85% as singletons. The sample was peripheral blood. These receptor sequences come from a human donor in a cohort sampled during active COVID-19.

The V call is TRBV11-2, the J call TRBJ1-2; no definite D call. Germline V gene lookup returns CDR1 SGHAT and CDR2 FQNNGV. CDR3 length equals 17 residues. Deletions cut 4 bases from V and 2 bases from J, with 20 bases between. CDR3 residues: CASSSSESVIKNYGYTF. The CDR3 nucleotides read TGTGCCAGCAGCTCGAGTGAGTCCGTAATTAAGAACTATGGCTACACCTTC.

The V gene is TRBV6-6, the J gene TRBJ1-1; TRBD1 is a possible D gene (5 bases). The CDR3 totals 14 residues. Germline loops: CDR1 MNHNY, CDR2 SVGAGI (reference sequence). V was pared by 7 bases and J by 5 bases, with 17 bases between. In DNA, the CDR3 is TGTGCCAGCACTCCCCCGGGGGGAACAACTGAAGCTTTCTTT. Protein product: CASTPPGGTTEAFF.

J is TRBJ2-3 and V is TRBV7-2; D is undetermined. The V end was cut by 2 bases, the J end by 1 base, with 7 bases between. The CDR3 length is 14 residues. From germline, CDR1 is SGHTA and CDR2 FQGNSA. The CDR3 DNA reads TGTGCCAGCAGCTTAAGCTTTGGCACAGATACGCAGTATTTT. It specifies CASSLSFGTDTQYF.

The rearrangement links TRBV7-8 to TRBJ2-7, with TRBD1 matching 7 bases. CDR3 size: 16 residues. V lost 2 bases, J lost 1 base, and 8 bases stayed unmatched. Germline values: CDR1 SGHVS, CDR2 FQNEAQ. Written as DNA, the CDR3 is TGTGCCAGCAGCTTAAAACGGGACAGACCTTCCTACGAGCAGTACTTC. As protein: CASSLKRDRPSYEQYF.

This clone has more than one count but fewer than ten. This rearrangement joins TRBV9 to TRBJ2-7, with TRBD2 matching 11 bases. Germline V gene sequence: CDR1 SGDLS, CDR2 YYNGEE. V dropped 3 bases and J dropped 1; count of bases not matched to a gene: 6. The CDR3 spans 16 residues. CDR3 nucleotide sequence: TGTGCCAGCAGCGCAACGACTAGCGGGATATCCTACGAGCAGTACTTC. It is translated as CASSATTSGISYEQYF.

The chain combines TRBV4-2 with TRBJ2-5, with 10 bases lining up with TRBD2. V dropped 2 bases and J dropped 5; count of bases not matched to a gene: 8. The CDR3 has 16 residues. The germline CDR1 and CDR2 sequences are LGHNA and YNFKEQ. The CDR3 sequence is CASSQTASGGRETQYF. As DNA, the CDR3 is TGTGCCAGCAGCCAAACCGCTAGCGGGGGTAGGGAGACCCAGTACTTC.

This clone appeared once. DNA for the CDR3: TGTGCCAGCAGCCTCCGGACTAGCGGGAGTGGGCAAGAGACCCAGTACTTC. This translates into CASSLRTSGSGQETQYF. This sequence joins TRBV5-6 and TRBJ2-5, with 13 bases that match TRBD2. Germline V gives CDR1 SGHDT, CDR2 YYEEEE. There are 17 residues in the CDR3. Losses at the gene ends were 4 bases for V and 2 bases for J; bases not matched to a gene: 8.

As for this clone: In the same sample, other DNA sequences code for this CDR3. The chain couples TRBV29-1 to TRBJ2-7; TRBD1 agrees at 7 bases. The CDR3 is 16 residues long. V lost 0 bases to trimming and J lost 1 base; unmatched junction nucleotides: 9. Germline V gene lookup returns CDR1 SQVTM and CDR2 ANQGSEA. CDR3 coding DNA: TGCAGCGTTGAAGATCGACAGGGAAGTTGGTCCTACGAGCAGTACTTC. The encoded protein is CSVEDRQGSWSYEQYF.

The rearrangement links TRBV19 to TRBJ2-1; 11 bases line up with TRBD2. J lost 7 bases, V lost 1 base, and 9 bases had no gene match. This CDR3 has 17 residues. Germline CDR1 and CDR2: LNHDA and SQIVND (reference sequence). CDR3 DNA sequence: TGTGCCAGTAGTATAGCCGCTTTAGCGGGAGGGGCAAATGAGCAGTTCTTC. This gives the protein CASSIAALAGGANEQFF.

V is TRBV10-3 and J is TRBJ2-1; 10 nucleotides match TRBD1. CDR1 and CDR2 (germline): ENHRY, SYGVKD. Trimming cost V 8 bases and J 3 bases; bases outside gene matches: 7. CDR3 length: 15 residues. CDR3 region: CAIQPDRGSYNEQFF. CDR3 DNA sequence: TGTGCCATCCAACCGGACAGGGGGAGCTACAATGAGCAGTTCTTC.

The J gene is TRBJ2-5, the V gene TRBV7-2; the match to TRBD2 covers 7 bases. Germline assignment: CDR1 SGHTA and CDR2 FQGNSA. V lost 8 bases to trimming and J lost 5 bases; unmatched junction nucleotides: 2. This CDR3 spans 11 amino acids. The CDR3 coding sequence is TGTGCCAGCGGGGGGGTCGAGACCCAGTACTTC. Protein product: CASGGVETQYF.

V is TRBV2 and J is TRBJ2-7; TRBD1 matches 11 bases. The trim removed 6 bases at V and 2 bases at J, leaving 3 bases unmatched. CDR1 SNHLY and CDR2 FYNNEI come from the germline V gene. The CDR3 length is 14 residues. The CDR3 DNA reads as TGTGCCAGCAGGGACAGGGGGCTAGCCTACGAGCAGTACTTC. It yields the protein CASRDRGLAYEQYF.

The chain has TRBV3-1 (or the pseudogene TRBV3-2) and TRBJ1-4; D is unresolved. CDR1 is LGHDT and CDR2 is YNNKEL in the germline V gene (reference sequence). Deletions cut 4 bases from V and 7 bases from J, with 16 bases between. This CDR3 region has 15 residues. Here the CDR3 DNA reads TGTGCCAGCAGCCCTGGACCCGGAGGGAGTGAAAAACTGTTTTTT. Translating it yields CASSPGPGGSEKLFF.

The chain carries TRBV5-1 and TRBJ1-1; maybe TRBD1 (6 bases). The CDR3 extends over 14 amino acids. Per germline, CDR1 SGHRS and CDR2 YFSETQ. The V gene lost 7 bases and the J gene lost 3 bases, with 16 bases spanning the gap. CDR3 nucleotides: TGCGCCAGCTCGAAGCAGGGGAGGGACACTGAAGCTTTCTTT. It codes for CASSKQGRDTEAFF. Filled out from reference TRBV5-1 and TRBJ1-1, the complete variable domain reads KAGVTQTPRYLIKTRGQQVTLSCSPISGHRSVSWYQQTPGQGLQFLFEYFSETQRNKGNFPGRFSGRQFSNSRSEMNVSTLELGDSALYLCASSKQGRDTEAFFGQGTRLTVV.

The V and J genes are TRBV7-6 and TRBJ1-6; 9 bases are shared with TRBD1. Losses at the gene ends were 5 bases for V and 7 bases for J; bases not matched to a gene: 6. Germline CDR1 and CDR2: SGHVS and FNYEAQ. This CDR3 has 15 residues. CDR3 amino acids: CASSPGTGRNSPLHF. CDR3 in DNA: TGTGCCAGCAGCCCCGGGACAGGGAGAAATTCACCCCTCCACTTT.

The chain has TRBV25-1 and TRBJ1-5, with D perhaps matching TRBD1 (5 bases). This CDR3 contains 14 residues. Trimming removed 2 bases at V and 5 bases at J, with 10 bases between. The germline gives CDR1 MGHDK, CDR2 SYGVNS. This CDR3 reads CASSETGVDQPQHF. The CDR3 coding sequence is TGTGCCAGCAGTGAAACGGGGGTGGATCAGCCCCAGCATTTT.

This chain connects TRBV6-1 to TRBJ1-3, with a possible D match to TRBD1 (6 bases). V was trimmed by 0 bases and J by 3 bases, leaving 15 bases between them. Germline assignment: CDR1 MNHNS and CDR2 SASEGT. This CDR3 has 17 amino acids. The CDR3: CASSEALKVQGGNTIYF. CDR3 nucleotides: TGTGCCAGCAGTGAAGCTTTGAAGGTACAGGGTGGAAACACCATATATTTT.

This chain joins TRBV6-1 and TRBJ1-5; 7 bases fit TRBD1. Trimming at V came to 3 bases and at J to 5 bases, leaving 1 base not matched to a gene. Germline V lookup: CDR1 MNHNS, CDR2 SASEGT. The CDR3 spans 13 residues. CDR3 coding DNA: TGTGCCAGCAGTGAGGGACAGTATCAGCCCCAGCATTTT. This codes for CASSEGQYQPQHF.

This clone showed up just once. The CDR3 DNA follows: TGTGCCAGCAGCCCCCCCCTCCCGAGCGAGACGCAGTATTTT. This translates into CASSPPLPSETQYF. The chain has TRBV3-1 (or the pseudogene TRBV3-2) and TRBJ2-3, with D unresolved. CDR3 length equals 14 residues. The germline V and J ends were trimmed by 4 bases and 9 bases, with 17 bases remaining between them. Germline CDR1 LGHDT, CDR2 YNNKEL (reference sequence).

Here the CDR3 DNA reads TGTGCCAGCTCACCACAGAGAAGCTCCTACAATGAGCAGTTCTTC. It specifies CASSPQRSSYNEQFF. The chain carries TRBV18 and TRBJ2-1; D unclear. V was trimmed by 1 base and J by 0 bases, leaving 7 bases between them. The CDR3 loop spans 15 amino acids. The germline V gene encodes CDR1 KGHSH and CDR2 LQKENI. Variable domain in full (rest from reference TRBV18 and TRBJ2-1): NAGVMQNPRHLVRRRGQEARLRCSPMKGHSHVYWYRQLPEEGLKFMVYLQKENIIDESGMPKERFSAEFPKEGPSILRIQQVVRGDSAAYFCASSPQRSSYNEQFFGPGTRLTVL.